These 27 T cell receptor beta chains came from one sample sequenced in a study of cytomegalovirus exposure and HLA in healthy donors. Researchers ran the PCR with 60 Vbeta and 13 Jbeta primers. Only in-frame clones appear in the TCRdb table, and some are missing; sequencing was by immunoSEQ multiplex PCR. The sample consists of more than 90,000 clones, roughly 74% of them appearing once. Material for sequencing was PBMCs. Receptors originate from a woman aged 40 to 55 in good health and CMV-seronegative.

The CDR3 DNA sequence: TGTGCCAGCAGCTTAAATCCGGGTGGCGAGCAGTACTTC. It is translated as CASSLNPGGEQYF. V is TRBV7-2 and J is TRBJ2-7; D is uncertain. Germline CDR1 reads SGHTA; CDR2 reads FQGNSA. The CDR3 length is 13 residues. Trimming removed 2 bases from V and 6 bases from J, with 11 bases in between.

Note on this clone: Relative to the germline gene, one junction end is altered; a read error may explain this. The sample has other DNA sequences that encode this CDR3 too. The rearrangement links TRBV9 to TRBJ1-6; D possibly corresponds to TRBD1 (5 bases). The CDR3 is made up of 15 amino acids. From germline, CDR1 is SGDLS and CDR2 YYNGEE. The CDR3 region has the DNA TGTGCCAGCAGCGTCCAGGGAATGGGGAATTCCCCCCTCCACTTT. This gives the protein CASSVQGMGNSPLHF.

This chain connects TRBV4-3 to TRBJ1-6, with D tentatively TRBD1 (6 bases). The CDR3 loop spans 16 amino acids. Germline V lookup: CDR1 LGHNA, CDR2 YSLEER. Deletions cut 0 bases from V and 8 bases from J, with 14 bases between. CDR3 protein: CASSQEGPRGDSPLHF. The CDR3 DNA reads as TGCGCCAGCAGCCAAGAGGGGCCCAGGGGTGATTCACCCCTCCACTTT.

This chain uses TRBV19 with TRBJ2-3, with D maybe TRBD2 (6 bases). Germline loops: CDR1 LNHDA, CDR2 SQIVND (reference sequence). Trimming cost V 3 bases and J 4 bases, with 17 bases left between them. The CDR3 covers 16 residues. The CDR3 protein is CASSIFSAGTPDTQYF. CDR3 DNA: TGTGCCAGTAGTATTTTTTCGGCGGGAACCCCAGATACGCAGTATTTT.

The chain links TRBV10-1 to TRBJ2-5; D is unclear. Near its end, the DNA agrees better with TRBJ2-7, so the J call may be wrong. The germline V gene encodes CDR1 WNHNN and CDR2 SYGVQD (reference sequence). This CDR3 region has 13 residues. CDR3 residues: CASSESAGYEQYF. The CDR3 DNA is TGCGCCAGCAGTGAGTCGGCAGGCTACGAGCAGTACTTC.

Details on this clone: One end of the junction varies from germline; a read error may be responsible. This chain links TRBV7-9 with TRBJ2-1; TRBD2 is a possible D gene (5 bases). Germline-derived CDR1 and CDR2 are SEHNR and FQNEAQ (reference sequence). CDR3 length: 12 amino acids. The CDR3 spells CSSSLGGNEQFF. The CDR3 DNA follows: TGTTCCAGCAGCTTAGGAGGAAATGAGCAGTTCTTC.

The chain uses TRBV14 and TRBJ2-7; TRBD1 agrees at 8 bases. The V gene end was trimmed by 4 bases and the J gene end by 6 bases; junction bases not matched to a gene: 14. The germline CDR1 and CDR2 sequences are SGHDN and FVKESK. The CDR3 totals 16 residues. The CDR3 region is CASSRLQGVPTIEQYF. Written as DNA, the CDR3 is TGTGCCAGCAGCCGATTACAGGGGGTACCTACCATCGAGCAGTACTTC.

This sequence joins TRBV28 and TRBJ2-5; 7 bases agree with TRBD1. The DNA end is a closer match to TRBJ2-7, so the J assignment may be wrong. Per the germline V gene, CDR1 is MDHEN and CDR2 is SYDVKM. The CDR3 contains 16 residues. Here the CDR3 DNA reads TGTGCCAGCAATTATGGTATGGGGACAGCGATCTACGAGCAGTACTTC. Residues: CASNYGMGTAIYEQYF.

Points on this clone: An end of the junction differs from the germline gene, which may be a read error. This chain's CDR3 is CSSSYGPPGQGALGYTF. The CDR3 coding sequence is TGTTCCAGCAGCTATGGACCCCCCGGACAGGGGGCGCTCGGCTACACCTTC. V and J are TRBV7-9 and TRBJ1-2; 11 nucleotides agree with TRBD1. Germline assignment: CDR1 SEHNR and CDR2 FQNEAQ (reference sequence). The CDR3 is made up of 17 amino acids.

The chain joins TRBV9 to TRBJ2-1, with 9 bases aligning to TRBD2. Germline CDR1 and CDR2: SGDLS and YYNGEE. Germline trimming cut 2 bases from V and 4 bases from J; bases unmatched to any gene: 7. This CDR3 is built from 16 residues. The CDR3 nucleotides are TGTGCCAGCAGCGTGGGACTAGCCCGGAGATACAATGAGCAGTTCTTC. Protein sequence: CASSVGLARRYNEQFF.

This sequence joins TRBV5-1 and TRBJ2-3; D is ambiguous. Germline V gene lookup returns CDR1 SGHRS and CDR2 YFSETQ. The ends were cut back, 3 bases at V and 1 base at J, with 9 bases in the middle. This CDR3 has 14 amino acids. CDR3 bases: TGCGCCAGCAGCTCTGGGCCTGGCACAGATACGCAGTATTTT. Amino acids: CASSSGPGTDTQYF.

In nucleotides, the CDR3 is TGTGCCAGCAGTGAGGGACTAGGGGCCCCAGATACGCAGTATTTT. It codes for CASSEGLGAPDTQYF. This rearrangement joins TRBV2 to TRBJ2-3, with 8 bases lining up with TRBD2. CDR1 and CDR2 from the germline V gene are SNHLY and FYNNEI. Trimming took 3 bases from V and 4 from J; bases not matched to a gene: 6. There are 15 residues in the CDR3.

The J gene is TRBJ2-3, the V gene TRBV30; D is uncertain. The CDR3 loop spans 12 amino acids. Deletions cut 4 bases from V and 0 bases from J, with 5 bases between. Per the germline V gene, CDR1 is GTSNPN and CDR2 is SVGIG (reference sequence). This CDR3 is CAWTPSTDTQYF. The CDR3, as DNA: TGTGCCTGGACTCCTAGCACAGATACGCAGTATTTT.

The J gene is TRBJ1-2, the V gene TRBV15; 7 bases fit TRBD1. The V segment lost 5 bases and the J segment 4 bases; nucleotides outside the gene matches: 13. Germline assignment: CDR1 LNHNV and CDR2 YYDKDF (reference sequence). The CDR3 spans 16 residues. Here the CDR3 DNA reads TGTGCCACCAGCGAAGAGGTCGTGGGGACAGCCTATGGCTACACCTTC. This codes for CATSEEVVGTAYGYTF.

Here the CDR3 reads CASSQVQGPSAGNTIYF. The CDR3 nucleotides read TGTGCCAGCAGCCAGGTGCAGGGGCCATCCGCAGGAAACACCATATATTTT. This chain connects TRBV9 to TRBJ1-3; D possibly corresponds to TRBD1 (6 bases). The CDR3 runs 17 residues. Per the germline V gene, CDR1 is SGDLS and CDR2 is YYNGEE. Trimming removed 4 bases at V and 4 bases at J, with 21 bases between. Using reference TRBV9 and TRBJ1-3 for the parts outside the CDR3, the full variable domain is DSGVTQTPKHLITATGQRVTLRCSPRSGDLSVYWYQQSLDQGLQFLIQYYNGEERAKGNILERFSAQQFPDLHSELNLSSLELGDSALYFCASSQVQGPSAGNTIYFGEGSWLTVV.

The chain is built from TRBV6-1 and TRBJ1-5; the D is unclear. With 0 bases removed from V and 2 bases from J, the gap between germline ends came to 5 bases. CDR1 and CDR2 (germline): MNHNS, SASEGT. This CDR3 spans 14 amino acids. The CDR3 region is CASSEATGNQPQHF. The CDR3 nucleotides are TGTGCCAGCAGTGAAGCCACAGGCAATCAGCCCCAGCATTTT.

The chain recombines TRBV12-5 with TRBJ1-4; D unclear. This CDR3 is 14 amino acids long. Looked up from germline, CDR1 is LGHNT and CDR2 is FRNRAP. Trimming took 6 bases from V and 1 from J, leaving 9 bases between them. CDR3 bases: TGTGCTAGTGGCTCAGGTGGAACTAATGAAAAACTGTTTTTT. Translation: CASGSGGTNEKLFF.

CDR3 sequence (DNA): TGTGCCAGTCAAAAGCCTTCGGGACAGGGCTACGAGCAGTACTTC. Protein sequence: CASQKPSGQGYEQYF. The chain has TRBV6-1 and TRBJ2-7, with TRBD1 matching over 9 bases. V shed 9 bases and J 3 bases; nucleotides not matched to a gene: 12. Germline V gene data show CDR1 as MNHNS and CDR2 as SASEGT. The CDR3 totals 15 residues.

This chain connects TRBV6-1 to TRBJ2-7; TRBD1 agrees at 8 bases. V lost 10 bases and J lost 5; bases outside the gene matches: 16. The CDR3 is made up of 15 amino acids. CDR1 is MNHNS, CDR2 SASEGT, per germline. The CDR3 region is CATKPVDRGTHEQYF. In nucleotides, the CDR3 is TGTGCCACCAAACCAGTAGACAGGGGTACCCACGAGCAGTACTTC.

With respect to this clone: The junction departs from the called germline gene at one end, perhaps through a read error. The CDR3 protein is CSSSLGDSGADTQYF. CDR3 coding DNA: TGTTCCAGCAGCTTAGGAGATAGCGGTGCAGATACGCAGTATTTT. The gene calls are TRBV7-9 and TRBJ2-3; D is possibly TRBD2 (6 bases). The CDR3 consists of 15 residues. CDR1 is SEHNR and CDR2 is FQNEAQ in the germline V gene (reference sequence).

Here the CDR3 reads CASSLRQGAGYTF. CDR3 coding DNA: TGTGCCAGCAGCCTACGACAGGGCGCTGGCTACACCTTC. The chain uses TRBV7-2 and TRBJ1-2; 7 nucleotides align to TRBD1. V lost 5 bases and J lost 7; bases outside the gene matches: 7. The CDR3 is 13 amino acids. Looked up from germline, CDR1 is SGHTA and CDR2 is FQGNSA.

The chain joins TRBV4-1 to TRBJ1-4; 7 nucleotides align to TRBD1. CDR3 length equals 16 residues. The trim removed 3 bases at V and 8 bases at J, leaving 12 bases unmatched. CDR1 is MGHRA, CDR2 YSYEKL, per germline. Here the CDR3 DNA reads TGCGCCAGCAGCCAGGACTCGACAGGGTGGGGGGAAAAACTGTTTTTT. Translated: CASSQDSTGWGEKLFF.

This sequence joins TRBV27 and TRBJ2-4; 7 bases fit TRBD1. The germline CDR1 and CDR2 sequences are MNHEY and SMNVEV (reference sequence). The V and J ends lost 7 bases and 7 bases, in that order; junction bases with no gene match: 10. The CDR3 is made up of 14 amino acids. CDR3 amino acids: CASTDRARGNIQYF. The CDR3 nucleotides are TGTGCCAGCACTGACAGGGCCAGGGGGAACATTCAGTACTTC.

J is TRBJ2-1 and V is TRBV7-9, with TRBD2 matching 9 bases. Trimming at V came to 2 bases and at J to 7 bases, leaving 6 bases not matched to a gene. Germline-derived CDR1 and CDR2 are SEHNR and FQNEAQ (reference sequence). The CDR3 totals 15 residues. CDR3 sequence reads: CASSLQLAGHNEQFF. CDR3 DNA: TGTGCCAGCAGCTTACAGCTAGCGGGGCATAATGAGCAGTTCTTC. The full variable domain, its missing parts supplied by reference TRBV7-9 and TRBJ2-1, is DTGVSQNPRHKITKRGQNVTFRCDPISEHNRLYWYRQTLGQGPEFLTYFQNEAQLEKSRLLSDRFSAERPKGSFSTLEIQRTEQGDSAMYLCASSLQLAGHNEQFFGPGTRLTVL.

The chain couples TRBV7-3 to TRBJ1-2; 9 bases align to TRBD1. From germline, CDR1 is SGHTA and CDR2 FQGTGA. The CDR3 spans 14 residues. The junction had 7 bases not matched to a gene; V was cut back by 5 bases and J by 6 bases. The CDR3 nucleotides are TGTGCCAGCAGCCCAAGTGGACAGGGGCATGGCTACACCTTC. This translates into CASSPSGQGHGYTF.

The chain uses TRBV28 and TRBJ2-7; D may be TRBD1 (5 bases). Trimming pared 6 bases from V and 7 bases from J, leaving 13 bases between. Germline V gene sequence: CDR1 MDHEN, CDR2 SYDVKM. The length of the CDR3 is 12 residues. The CDR3, as DNA: TGTGCCAGCAGACCAGGGTTGGGGGAGCAGTACTTC. Its translation: CASRPGLGEQYF.

This clone was observed a few times. V gene TRBV4-2 combines with J gene TRBJ2-3; D is uncertain. V lost 4 bases, J lost 1 base, and 15 bases lay in between. CDR1 and CDR2 (germline): LGHNA, YNFKEQ. The CDR3 totals 16 residues. CDR3 region: CASSPLKARGTDTQYF. As DNA, the CDR3 is TGTGCCAGCAGCCCTCTTAAAGCTCGGGGCACAGATACGCAGTATTTT.